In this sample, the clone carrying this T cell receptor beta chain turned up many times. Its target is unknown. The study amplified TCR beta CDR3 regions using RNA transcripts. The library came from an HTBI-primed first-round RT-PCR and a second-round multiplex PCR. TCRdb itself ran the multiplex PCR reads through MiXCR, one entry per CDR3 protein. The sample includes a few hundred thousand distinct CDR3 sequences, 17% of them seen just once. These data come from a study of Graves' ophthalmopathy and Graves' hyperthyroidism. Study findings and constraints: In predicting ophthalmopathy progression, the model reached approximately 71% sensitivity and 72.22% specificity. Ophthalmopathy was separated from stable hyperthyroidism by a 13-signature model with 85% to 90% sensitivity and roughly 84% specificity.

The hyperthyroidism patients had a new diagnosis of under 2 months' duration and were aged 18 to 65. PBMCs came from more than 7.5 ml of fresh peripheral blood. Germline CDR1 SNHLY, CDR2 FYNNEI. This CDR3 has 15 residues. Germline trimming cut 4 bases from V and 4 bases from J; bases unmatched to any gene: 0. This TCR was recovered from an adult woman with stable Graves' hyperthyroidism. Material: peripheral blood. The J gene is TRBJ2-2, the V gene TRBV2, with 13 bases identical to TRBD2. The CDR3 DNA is TGTGCCAGCAGTGGACTAGCGGGAGGCACCGGGGAGCTGTTTTTT. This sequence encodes CASSGLAGGTGELFF.